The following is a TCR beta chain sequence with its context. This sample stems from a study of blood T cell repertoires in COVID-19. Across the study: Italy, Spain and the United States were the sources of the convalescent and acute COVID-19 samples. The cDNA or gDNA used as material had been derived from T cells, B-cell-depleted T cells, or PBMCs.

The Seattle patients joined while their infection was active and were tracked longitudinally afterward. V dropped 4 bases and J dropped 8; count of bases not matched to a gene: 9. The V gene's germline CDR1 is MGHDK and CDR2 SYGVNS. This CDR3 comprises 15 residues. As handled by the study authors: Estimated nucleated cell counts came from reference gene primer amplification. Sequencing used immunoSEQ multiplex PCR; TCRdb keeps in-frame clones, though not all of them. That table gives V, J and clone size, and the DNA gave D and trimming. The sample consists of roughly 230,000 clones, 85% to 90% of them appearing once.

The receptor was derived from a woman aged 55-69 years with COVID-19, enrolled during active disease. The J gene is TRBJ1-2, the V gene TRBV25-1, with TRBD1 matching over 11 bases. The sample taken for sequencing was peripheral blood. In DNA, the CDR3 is TGTGCCAGCAGTGGGACAGGGGGCCACGAGGGCGGCTACACCTTC. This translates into CASSGTGGHEGGYTF.